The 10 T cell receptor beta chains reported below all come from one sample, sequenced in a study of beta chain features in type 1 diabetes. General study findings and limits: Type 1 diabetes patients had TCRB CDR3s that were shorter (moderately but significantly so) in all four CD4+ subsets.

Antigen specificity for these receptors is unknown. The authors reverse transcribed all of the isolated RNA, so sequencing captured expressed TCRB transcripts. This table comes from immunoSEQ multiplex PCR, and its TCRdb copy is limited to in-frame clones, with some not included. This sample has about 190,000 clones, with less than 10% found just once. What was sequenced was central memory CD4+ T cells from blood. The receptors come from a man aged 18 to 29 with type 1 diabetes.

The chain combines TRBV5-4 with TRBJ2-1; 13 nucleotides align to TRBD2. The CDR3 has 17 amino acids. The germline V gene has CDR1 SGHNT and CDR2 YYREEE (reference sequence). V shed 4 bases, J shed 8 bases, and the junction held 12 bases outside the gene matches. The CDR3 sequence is CASSHGTGTSGIDEQFF. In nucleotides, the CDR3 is TGTGCCAGCAGCCACGGGACCGGGACTAGCGGGATAGATGAGCAGTTCTTC.

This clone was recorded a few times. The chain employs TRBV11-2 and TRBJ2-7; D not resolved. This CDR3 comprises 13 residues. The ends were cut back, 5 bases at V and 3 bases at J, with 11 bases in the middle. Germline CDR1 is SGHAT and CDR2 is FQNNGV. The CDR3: CASSVNSRYEQYF. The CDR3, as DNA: TGTGCCAGCAGCGTTAACAGCCGCTACGAGCAGTACTTC.

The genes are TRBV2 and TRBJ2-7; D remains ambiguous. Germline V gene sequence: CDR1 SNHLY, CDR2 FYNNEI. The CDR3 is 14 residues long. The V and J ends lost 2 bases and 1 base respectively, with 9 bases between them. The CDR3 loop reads CASSERATSYEQYF. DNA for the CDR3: TGTGCCAGCAGTGAACGCGCAACTTCCTACGAGCAGTACTTC. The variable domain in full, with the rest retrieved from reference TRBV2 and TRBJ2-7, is EPEVTQTPSHQVTQMGQEVILRCVPISNHLYFYWYRQILGQKVEFLVSFYNNEISEKSEIFDDQFSVERPDGSNFTLKIRSTKLEDSAMYFCASSERATSYEQYFGPGTRLTVT.

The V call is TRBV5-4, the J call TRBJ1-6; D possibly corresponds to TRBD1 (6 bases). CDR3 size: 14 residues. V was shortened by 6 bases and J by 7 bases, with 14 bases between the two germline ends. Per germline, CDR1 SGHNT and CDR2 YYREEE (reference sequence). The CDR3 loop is CASNLGQSNSPLHF. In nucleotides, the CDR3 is TGTGCCAGCAACCTCGGACAGTCGAATTCACCCCTCCACTTT.

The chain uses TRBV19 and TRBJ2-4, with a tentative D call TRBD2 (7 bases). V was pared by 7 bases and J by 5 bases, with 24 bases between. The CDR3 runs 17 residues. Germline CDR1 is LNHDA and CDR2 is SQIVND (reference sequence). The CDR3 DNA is TGTGCCAGTACCCCGACGGGGGGCCTTACCCCCCAAAACATTCAGTACTTC. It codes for CASTPTGGLTPQNIQYF.

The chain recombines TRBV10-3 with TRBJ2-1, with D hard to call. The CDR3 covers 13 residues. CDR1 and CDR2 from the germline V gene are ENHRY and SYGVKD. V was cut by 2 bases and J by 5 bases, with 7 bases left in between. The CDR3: CAISEIRDNEQFF. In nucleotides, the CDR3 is TGTGCCATCAGTGAGATAAGAGACAATGAGCAGTTCTTC.

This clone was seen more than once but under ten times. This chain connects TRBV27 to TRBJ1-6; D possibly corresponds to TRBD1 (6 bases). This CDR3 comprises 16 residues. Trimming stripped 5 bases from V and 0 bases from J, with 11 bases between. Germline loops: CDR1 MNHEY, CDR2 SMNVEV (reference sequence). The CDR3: CASSQGHSSYNSPLHF. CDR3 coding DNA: TGTGCCAGCAGTCAGGGACATAGCTCCTATAATTCACCCCTCCACTTT.

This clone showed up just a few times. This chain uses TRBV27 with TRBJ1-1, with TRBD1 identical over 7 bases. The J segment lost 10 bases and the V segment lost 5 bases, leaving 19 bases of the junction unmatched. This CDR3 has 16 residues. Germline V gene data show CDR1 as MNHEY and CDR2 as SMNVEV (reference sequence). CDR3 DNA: TGTGCCAGCAGTCCCCCTCCTCCGGGGGACAGTTTGAGAGCTTTCTTT. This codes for CASSPPPPGDSLRAFF.

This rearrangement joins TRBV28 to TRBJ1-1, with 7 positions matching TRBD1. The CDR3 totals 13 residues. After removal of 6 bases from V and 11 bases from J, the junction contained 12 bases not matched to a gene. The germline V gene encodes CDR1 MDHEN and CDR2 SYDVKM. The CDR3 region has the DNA TGTGCCAGCAGCCTCAACGGAGACAGGGTGGCTTTCTTT. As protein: CASSLNGDRVAFF.

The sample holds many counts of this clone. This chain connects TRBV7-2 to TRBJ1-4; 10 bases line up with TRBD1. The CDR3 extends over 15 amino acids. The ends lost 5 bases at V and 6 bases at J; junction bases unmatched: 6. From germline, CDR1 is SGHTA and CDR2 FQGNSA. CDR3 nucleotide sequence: TGTGCCAGCAGCACACCCGGGACAGGGGATGAAAAACTGTTTTTT. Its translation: CASSTPGTGDEKLFF. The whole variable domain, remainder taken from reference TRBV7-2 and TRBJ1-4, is GAGVSQSPSNKVTEKGKDVELRCDPISGHTALYWYRQSLGQGLEFLIYFQGNSAPDKSGLPSDRFSAERTGGSVSTLTIQRTQQEDSAVYLCASSTPGTGDEKLFFGSGTQLSVL.